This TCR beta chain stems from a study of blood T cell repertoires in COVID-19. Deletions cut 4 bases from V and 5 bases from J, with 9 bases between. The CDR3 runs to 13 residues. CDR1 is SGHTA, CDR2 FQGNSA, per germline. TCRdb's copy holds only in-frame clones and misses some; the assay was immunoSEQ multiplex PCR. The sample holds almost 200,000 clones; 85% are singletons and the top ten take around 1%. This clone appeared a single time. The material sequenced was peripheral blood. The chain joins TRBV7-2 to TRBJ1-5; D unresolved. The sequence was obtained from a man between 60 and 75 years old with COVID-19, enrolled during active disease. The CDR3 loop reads CASSWSRDQPQHF. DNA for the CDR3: TGTGCCAGCAGCTGGTCGAGGGATCAGCCCCAGCATTTT.